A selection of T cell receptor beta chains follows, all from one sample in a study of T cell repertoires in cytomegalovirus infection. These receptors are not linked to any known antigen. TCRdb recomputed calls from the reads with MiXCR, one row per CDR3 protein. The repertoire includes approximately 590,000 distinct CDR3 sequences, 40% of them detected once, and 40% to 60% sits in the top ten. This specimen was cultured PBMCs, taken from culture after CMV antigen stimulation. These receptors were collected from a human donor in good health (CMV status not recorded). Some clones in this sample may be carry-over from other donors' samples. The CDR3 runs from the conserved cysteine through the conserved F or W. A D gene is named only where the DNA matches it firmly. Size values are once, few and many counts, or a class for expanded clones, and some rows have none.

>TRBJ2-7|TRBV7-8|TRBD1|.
CASSGRLGTAVYEQYF
TGTGCCAGCAGCGGCCGACTCGGGACAGCAGTCTACGAGCAGTACTTC
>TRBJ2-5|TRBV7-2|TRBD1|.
CASSLVTSQGPGTETQYF
TGTGCCAGCAGCTTAGTGACATCACAGGGGCCCGGTACGGAGACCCAGTACTTC
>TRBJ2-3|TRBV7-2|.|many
CASSRGFGTDTQYF
TGTGCGAGCTCCCGGGGATTCGGCACAGATACGCAGTATTTT
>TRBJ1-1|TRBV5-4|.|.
CASSLAPGPNTEAFF
TGTGCCAGCAGCTTGGCTCCGGGTCCGAACACTGAAGCTTTCTTT
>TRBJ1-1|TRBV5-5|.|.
CASSLTPKNTEAFF
TGTGCCAGCAGCTTGACCCCTAAAAACACTGAAGCTTTCTTT
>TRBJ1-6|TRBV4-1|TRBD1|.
CASSQGDRDNSPLHF
TGCGCCAGCAGCCAAGGGGACAGGGACAATTCACCCCTCCACTTT
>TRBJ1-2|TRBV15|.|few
CATSREVVVGAYGYTF
TGTGCCACCAGCAGAGAAGTGGTGGTTGGGGCTTATGGCTACACCTTC
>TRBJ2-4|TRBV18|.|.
CASSPTSALNIQYF
TGTGCCAGCTCACCCACAAGCGCTCTGAACATTCAGTACTTC
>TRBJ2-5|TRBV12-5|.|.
CASGLVLSRYQETQYF
TGTGCTAGTGGTTTGGTACTTAGCAGGTACCAAGAGACCCAGTACTTC
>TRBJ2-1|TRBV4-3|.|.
CASSQDFGIYNEQFF
TGCGCCAGCAGCCAAGATTTCGGAATCTACAATGAGCAGTTCTTC
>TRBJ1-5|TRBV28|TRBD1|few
CASSQDRYRIQPQHF
TGTGCCAGCAGTCAGGACAGGTATAGAATCCAGCCCCAGCATTTT
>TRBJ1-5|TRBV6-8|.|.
CANSYSRSNQPQHF
TGTGCCAACAGTTACTCGAGAAGCAATCAGCCCCAGCATTTT
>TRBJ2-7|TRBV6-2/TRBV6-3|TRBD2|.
CASSRTSGYYEQYF
TGTGCCAGCAGTCGCACTAGCGGATACTACGAGCAGTACTTC
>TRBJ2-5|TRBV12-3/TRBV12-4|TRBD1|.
CASSRLDREETQYF
TGTGCCAGCAGTCGACTGGACAGGGAAGAGACCCAGTACTTC
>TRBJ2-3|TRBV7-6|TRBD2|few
CASSRRGLATQYF
TGTGCCAGCAGCCGACGGGGACTAGCGACGCAGTATTTT
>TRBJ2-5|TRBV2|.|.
CASSDKGRTQETQYF
TGTGCCAGCAGTGATAAGGGTAGGACCCAAGAGACCCAGTACTTC
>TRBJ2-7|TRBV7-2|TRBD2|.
CASSLETGGGGRYEQYF
TGTGCCAGCAGCTTAGAGACCGGCGGGGGAGGGCGATACGAGCAGTACTTC